Listed here are 15 T cell receptor beta chains from one sample, sequenced in a study of tumor-infiltrating lymphocytes in primary liver carcinoma. A primer matching the constant region was used to make TCR beta cDNA from approximately 0.45 ug of total RNA. Researchers made the TCR beta libraries by running three nested multiplex PCR rounds with slightly modified ARM-PCR. Amplification in the first two PCR rounds was performed using TRBV1-TRBV30 forward primers and a C-beta reverse primer for approximately 10 cycles each. TCRdb analysed the multiplex PCR reads with MiXCR anew, one entry per CDR3 protein. The sample yields about 200,000 distinct CDR3 sequences, 65% seen once. Germline DNA was also extracted, while the blood RNA originated from unsorted whole blood. Sequencing was performed on peripheral blood. These receptor sequences come from a woman aged 55-69 years with primary liver carcinoma and hepatitis B virus infection.

As regards this clonotype: One junction end does not reproduce the germline sequence, and a read error may be involved. The chain combines TRBV4-2 with TRBJ1-2, with D possibly being TRBD1 (6 bases). Germline CDR1 reads LGHNA; CDR2 reads YNFKEQ. CDR3 length: 16 residues. CDR3 residues: CPSRQDTRTVNYGYTF. In DNA form, the CDR3 reads TGTCCCAGCAGGCAAGATACCCGGACAGTCAACTATGGCTACACCTTC.

This clonotype was seen a single time. One base away lies a much larger clone, so this may be a sequencing read error. This CDR3 is CASSRLTGRNTGELFF. DNA for the CDR3: TGTGCCAGCAGTAGACTGACGGGGAGGAACACCGGGGAGCTGTTTTTT. This chain connects TRBV6-1 to TRBJ2-2, with D possibly matching TRBD2 (5 bases). The CDR3 has 16 residues. Trimming shortened V by 5 bases and J by 1 base, and 14 bases separated the two germline ends. The V gene's germline CDR1 is MNHNS and CDR2 SASEGT.

This clonotype has only a few counts. Being one base from a much bigger clone, this may be a read error. The chain carries TRBV6-5 and TRBJ1-5; TRBD1 matches 8 bases. The CDR3 is 15 amino acids. CDR1 is MNHEY, CDR2 SVGAGI, per germline. The CDR3 reads CASTLYRGSDQSQHF. The CDR3 DNA follows: TGTGCCAGCACCCTATACAGGGGGTCGGATCAGTCCCAGCATTTT.

This clonotype was counted at least ten times. This chain connects TRBV6-2 or TRBV6-3 to TRBJ2-1; TRBD2 might be the D (6 bases). Germline CDR1 and CDR2: MNHEY and SVGEGT. This CDR3 has 17 residues. Trimming stripped 2 bases from V and 0 bases from J, with 14 bases between. The CDR3 here is CASSYEFSGSSYNEQFF. The CDR3 DNA reads as TGTGCCAGCAGTTACGAATTTTCCGGGAGCTCCTACAATGAGCAGTTCTTC.

A word on this clonotype: A much larger clone lies a single base off, so this may be a read error. V usage is TRBV5-4 and J usage is TRBJ2-1; D is undetermined. The CDR3 contains 16 residues. V lost 3 bases and J 0 bases, leaving 13 bases between the germline ends. Per germline, CDR1 SGHNT and CDR2 YYREEE (reference sequence). The CDR3 spells CASSSLGRNSYNEQFF. CDR3 DNA: TGTGCCAGCAGCTCTTTAGGGCGGAACTCCTACAATGAGCAGTTCTTC.

V gene TRBV6-6 combines with J gene TRBJ1-5; possibly TRBD1 for D (6 bases). This CDR3 is built from 15 residues. Trimming removed 4 bases from V and 2 bases from J, with 12 bases in between. The V gene's germline CDR1 is MNHNY and CDR2 SVGAGI (reference sequence). The CDR3 region has the DNA TGTGCCAGCAGTTGCCCGGACAGTCGCAATCAGCCCCAGCATTTT. Its protein is CASSCPDSRNQPQHF.

This clonotype was seen ten or more times. The chain has TRBV10-1 and TRBJ2-4; maybe TRBD1 (5 bases). The CDR3 spans 14 residues. V was shortened by 2 bases and J by 6 bases, with 11 bases between the two germline ends. The V gene's germline CDR1 is WNHNN and CDR2 SYGVQD (reference sequence). DNA of the CDR3: TGCGCCAGCAGTGAGGACAGCATGGGAAACATTCAGTACTTC. It is translated as CASSEDSMGNIQYF.

The count of this clonotype is one. The CDR3 does not end in the conserved phenylalanine or tryptophan, so this is likely a read error. The chain uses TRBV11-2 and TRBJ2-5; possibly TRBD2 for D (5 bases). CDR1 and CDR2 from the germline V gene are SGHAT and FQNNGV. The CDR3 consists of 16 residues. This CDR3 is CASSYSRGSVRETQYY. CDR3 coding DNA: TGTGCCAGTAGCTACTCCCGTGGTAGCGTGAGAGAGACCCAGTACTAC.

This chain joins TRBV29-1 and TRBJ2-1; TRBD1 might be the D (5 bases). Germline lookup yields CDR1 SQVTM and CDR2 ANQGSEA. V gave up 3 bases and J gave up 9 bases, with 12 bases separating them. The CDR3 runs to 12 residues. CDR3 region: CSVDGAVVEQFF. The DNA for the CDR3 is TGCAGCGTTGATGGGGCAGTAGTTGAGCAGTTCTTC.

The V and J genes are TRBV4-1 and TRBJ2-1; D not certain. Germline CDR1 and CDR2: MGHRA and YSYEKL. The CDR3 has 15 amino acids. V was pared by 1 base and J by 9 bases, with 16 bases between. In nucleotides, the CDR3 is TGCGCCAGCAGCCAAGGTTCGGCATGGTACCTTGAGCAGTTCTTC. Encoded protein: CASSQGSAWYLEQFF.

On this clonotype itself: A much bigger clone sits one base away, suggesting this may be a read error. The rearrangement links TRBV7-9 to TRBJ2-1, with D perhaps being TRBD1 or TRBD2 (6 bases each). This CDR3 spans 18 amino acids. Germline V CDR1 and CDR2: SEHNR, FQNEAQ (reference sequence). This CDR3 is CVSSLSNRGGRESDEQFF. Written as DNA, the CDR3 is TGTGTCAGCAGCTTAAGTAACCGAGGGGGGCGGGAATCGGATGAGCAGTTCTTC. Complete variable domain (other parts from reference TRBV7-9 and TRBJ2-1): DTGVSQNPRHKITKRGQNVTFRCDPISEHNRLYWYRQTLGQGPEFLTYFQNEAQLEKSRLLSDRFSAERPKGSFSTLEIQRTEQGDSAMYLCVSSLSNRGGRESDEQFFGPGTRLTVL.

In regard to this clonotype: One end of the junction varies from germline; a read error may be responsible. CDR3 amino acids: CASSLEDHPLNAGELFF. DNA of the CDR3: TGTGCCAGCAGCTTAGAGGACCACCCGTTGAACGCCGGGGAGCTGTTTTTT. The rearrangement links TRBV11-1 to TRBJ2-2; D is undetermined. CDR1 and CDR2 (germline): SGHAT, FQDESV (reference sequence). The CDR3 extends over 17 amino acids.

The chain links TRBV7-8 to TRBJ1-2; D is unclear. V lost 3 bases and J 3 bases, leaving 11 bases between the germline ends. Germline CDR1 is SGHVS and CDR2 is FQNEAQ. CDR3 length: 14 amino acids. The CDR3, as DNA: TGTGCCAGCAGCTTCGCTAGGGCCGACTATGGCTACACCTTC. It specifies CASSFARADYGYTF.

Details on this clonotype: No conserved phenylalanine or tryptophan ends this CDR3, so it is likely a read error. This sequence joins TRBV11-2 and TRBJ2-1, with 7 bases that match TRBD2. Germline V gene lookup returns CDR1 SGHAT and CDR2 FQNNGV. J gave up 5 bases and V 7 bases, and 11 bases lay outside the gene matches. The CDR3 extends over 15 amino acids. CDR3 protein: CASNWSSGTNNEQFS. CDR3 coding DNA: TGTGCCAGCAACTGGTCCAGCGGGACTAACAATGAGCAGTTCTCC.

This clonotype occurred a few times. At one end, the junction sequence differs from germline, possibly due to a read error. The V gene is TRBV28, the J gene TRBJ1-1; TRBD1 is a possible D gene (6 bases). Germline V gene sequence: CDR1 MDHEN, CDR2 SYDVKM. The CDR3 loop spans 14 amino acids. CDR3 nucleotides: TGTGCCAGCAGCCAGGGGAGGGAGAACACTGAAGCTTTTTTT. Its translation is CASSQGRENTEAFF.